This TCR beta chain originates from a study of tumor and adjacent non-tumor tissue in lung cancer. Turning to the study itself: Patients comprised about a dozen adenocarcinoma, a couple of squamous cell carcinoma and 1 small cell lung cancer. General study results and limits: TCR diversity was significantly greater in tumor than normal lung tissue. Normal lung showed higher cumulative top 100 clone frequency than tumor.

The template was RNA from unsorted bulk tissue. The normal lung tissue was taken more than 3 cm from the tumor edge. Donors were chemotherapy-naive, newly diagnosed lung cancer surgical patients in China, August–November 2014. CDR3 length: 16 amino acids. V lost 0 bases to trimming and J lost 6 bases, with 18 bases between them. Germline V gene lookup returns CDR1 SGHDN and CDR2 FVKESK. Three rounds of nested PCR, following a modified ARM-PCR protocol, produced the TCRbeta library. One entry per CDR3 protein results from TCRdb running MiXCR on the multiplex PCR reads. The sample lists 60,000 to 85,000 distinct CDR3 sequences, more than 75% seen once, with 40% to 45% in the top ten. As for this clonotype: The antigen remains undetermined.

This TCR derives from a man between 60 and 70 years old with non-small cell lung cancer. The rearrangement joins TRBV14 to TRBJ2-7; weak D call: TRBD1 (6 bases). The sample taken for sequencing was distant non-tumor lung tissue. The chain's CDR3 is CASSQDMGALRIEQYF. Here the CDR3 DNA reads TGTGCCAGCAGCCAAGATATGGGGGCTTTACGGATCGAGCAGTACTTC.